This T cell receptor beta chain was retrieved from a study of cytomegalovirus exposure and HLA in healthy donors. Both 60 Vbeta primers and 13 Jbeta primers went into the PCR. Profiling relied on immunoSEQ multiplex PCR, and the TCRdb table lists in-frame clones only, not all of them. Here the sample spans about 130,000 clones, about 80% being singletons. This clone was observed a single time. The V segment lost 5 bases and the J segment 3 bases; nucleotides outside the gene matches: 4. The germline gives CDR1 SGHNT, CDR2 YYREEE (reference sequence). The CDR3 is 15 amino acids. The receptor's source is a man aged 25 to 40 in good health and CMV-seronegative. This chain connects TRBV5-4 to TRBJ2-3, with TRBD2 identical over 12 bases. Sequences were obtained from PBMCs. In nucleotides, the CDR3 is TGTGCCAGCAGTTTTGGACTAGCGGGAACAGATACGCAGTATTTT. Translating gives CASSFGLAGTDTQYF.